These 26 T cell receptor beta chains were all obtained from the same sample, sequenced in a study of radiation and T cells in renal cell carcinoma. TCRdb's copy holds only in-frame clones and misses some; the assay was immunoSEQ multiplex PCR. The repertoire has around 78,000 clones, roughly nine tenths of them found once; the top ten carry more than 5.5%. Time point here: blood 4 weeks post-SBRT, at nephrectomy. Described treatment: 15 Gy SBRT to primary tumor, nephrectomy 4 weeks later. Sample: blood, taken from a patient whose treatment included radiotherapy and nephrectomy. These receptors originate from a woman in her sixties or seventies with renal cell carcinoma.

There are a few counts of this clone. The genes are TRBV10-2 and TRBJ2-3; 9 bases match TRBD2. The germline gives CDR1 WSHSY, CDR2 SAAADI. CDR3 length equals 16 residues. The V segment lost 6 bases and the J segment 0 bases; nucleotides outside the gene matches: 7. The DNA for the CDR3 is TGCGCCAGCAGCCCGACGACTAGCGGAAGCACAGATACGCAGTATTTT. Amino acids: CASSPTTSGSTDTQYF.

V gene TRBV29-1 combines with J gene TRBJ2-1, with TRBD1 matching over 8 bases. The germline V gene encodes CDR1 SQVTM and CDR2 ANQGSEA. The CDR3 length is 13 residues. V lost 6 bases and J lost 7; bases outside the gene matches: 8. The CDR3 region is CSVIGQGLNEQFF. CDR3 DNA: TGCAGCGTCATAGGACAGGGTTTGAATGAGCAGTTCTTC.

The chain employs TRBV7-2 and TRBJ2-3; possibly TRBD1 or TRBD2 for D (6 bases each). The V end lost 5 bases, the J end lost 4 bases, and 19 bases lay between the germline ends. Germline lookup yields CDR1 SGHTA and CDR2 FQGNSA. This CDR3 spans 16 amino acids. The CDR3 loop reads CASSHSVAAGADTQYF. The CDR3 DNA reads as TGTGCCAGCAGCCATAGTGTAGCGGCAGGGGCAGATACGCAGTATTTT.

V and J are TRBV4-3 and TRBJ2-2, with D possibly matching TRBD2 (6 bases). V was clipped by 4 bases and J by 0 bases, with 12 bases between them. CDR1 is LGHNA and CDR2 is YSLEER in the germline V gene. This CDR3 spans 16 amino acids. The CDR3 DNA follows: TGCGCCAGCAGCCGGGGAGGTGGCGCGAACACCGGGGAGCTGTTTTTT. It codes for CASSRGGGANTGELFF.

V and J are TRBV11-1 and TRBJ2-5; possibly TRBD2 for D (6 bases). The CDR3 extends over 15 amino acids. Looked up from germline, CDR1 is SGHAT and CDR2 is FQDESV (reference sequence). V was trimmed by 1 base and J by 2 bases, leaving 11 bases between them. The CDR3 loop reads CASSLVRGGQETQYF. CDR3 coding DNA: TGTGCCAGCAGCTTAGTGAGGGGAGGACAAGAGACCCAGTACTTC.

This sequence joins TRBV2 and TRBJ1-2, with TRBD1 as a possible D gene (6 bases). The germline CDR1 and CDR2 sequences are SNHLY and FYNNEI. V lost 4 bases and J lost 9, with 21 bases in between. The CDR3 totals 15 residues. CDR3 in amino acids: CASSVGTRGRGSYTF. The CDR3 region has the DNA TGTGCCAGCAGTGTGGGGACACGCGGTCGGGGGAGCTACACCTTC.

The CDR3 region has the DNA TGTGCCAGTAGTAAAACTAGCGGATATAGCACAGATACGCAGTATTTT. It yields the protein CASSKTSGYSTDTQYF. The chain links TRBV19 to TRBJ2-3, with 8 bases lining up with TRBD2. The junction had 6 bases not matched to a gene; V was cut back by 4 bases and J by 0 bases. Per the germline V gene, CDR1 is LNHDA and CDR2 is SQIVND (reference sequence). This CDR3 region has 16 residues.

This clone was counted between two and nine times. The chain couples TRBV5-1 to TRBJ1-1; the D is unclear. The germline V gene encodes CDR1 SGHRS and CDR2 YFSETQ. The V and J ends lost 2 bases and 5 bases respectively, with 13 bases between them. This CDR3 is 14 amino acids long. CDR3 coding DNA: TGCGCCAGCAGCTTTTACGGCGGCGGGACTGAAGCTTTCTTT. This sequence encodes CASSFYGGGTEAFF.

The chain combines TRBV6-1 with TRBJ2-2; possibly TRBD1 or TRBD2 for D (5 bases each). The CDR3 runs to 15 residues. CDR1 and CDR2 from the germline V gene are MNHNS and SASEGT. V was cut by 7 bases and J by 0 bases, with 12 bases left in between. The CDR3 protein is CASTWTGPNTGELFF. The CDR3 DNA sequence: TGTGCCAGCACCTGGACGGGGCCGAACACCGGGGAGCTGTTTTTT.

The chain uses TRBV30 and TRBJ2-1; no definite D call. Deletions cut 1 base from V and 7 bases from J, with 14 bases between. This CDR3 is 14 amino acids long. Germline lookup yields CDR1 GTSNPN and CDR2 SVGIG (reference sequence). Here the CDR3 reads CAWSDTHRQNEQFF. The CDR3 DNA follows: TGTGCCTGGAGTGATACCCATCGTCAAAATGAGCAGTTCTTC.

V and J are TRBV6-5 and TRBJ1-2, with D possibly matching TRBD1 (5 bases). The germline CDR1 and CDR2 sequences are MNHEY and SVGAGI. This CDR3 is built from 16 residues. V was clipped by 0 bases and J by 5 bases, with 16 bases between them. In DNA, the CDR3 is TGTGCCAGCAGTTACTCTCAGGCCGTGGGGGGGTATGGCTACACCTTC. Its translation: CASSYSQAVGGYGYTF.

The genes are TRBV5-1 and TRBJ2-5; perhaps TRBD1 as D (6 bases). The V gene lost 0 bases and the J gene lost 4 bases, with 13 bases spanning the gap. This CDR3 is 15 amino acids long. Germline loops: CDR1 SGHRS, CDR2 YFSETQ. As DNA, the CDR3 is TGCGCCAGCAGCTTGGGCATGGGGGCGATAGAGACCCAGTACTTC. Translation gives CASSLGMGAIETQYF. The complete variable domain, with remaining parts taken from reference TRBV5-1 and TRBJ2-5, reads KAGVTQTPRYLIKTRGQQVTLSCSPISGHRSVSWYQQTPGQGLQFLFEYFSETQRNKGNFPGRFSGRQFSNSRSEMNVSTLELGDSALYLCASSLGMGAIETQYFGPGTRLLVL.

This chain uses TRBV9 with TRBJ1-6; possibly TRBD1 for D (6 bases). V was trimmed by 8 bases and J by 6 bases, leaving 12 bases between them. This CDR3 has 13 amino acids. CDR1 and CDR2 from the germline V gene are SGDLS and YYNGEE. CDR3 residues: CASRGPGNSPLHF. CDR3 bases: TGTGCCAGTCGGGGGCCAGGTAATTCACCCCTCCACTTT.

V is TRBV6-1 and J is TRBJ1-3; D is ambiguous. Trimming pared 4 bases from V and 1 base from J, leaving 8 bases between. The CDR3 spans 14 residues. Per germline, CDR1 MNHNS and CDR2 SASEGT. The CDR3 DNA reads TGTGCCAGCAGTGTAGGATCATCTGGAAACACCATATATTTT. Amino acids: CASSVGSSGNTIYF.

The gene calls are TRBV19 and TRBJ2-7; D is unclear. In germline, CDR1 is LNHDA, CDR2 SQIVND (reference sequence). This CDR3 contains 13 residues. The germline V and J ends were trimmed by 1 base and 6 bases, with 10 bases remaining between them. CDR3 in DNA: TGTGCCAGTAGTATAGGGGCCTCCCTCGAGCAGTACTTC. The encoded protein is CASSIGASLEQYF.

This sequence joins TRBV30 and TRBJ2-7; 7 nucleotides agree with TRBD1. The germline V gene has CDR1 GTSNPN and CDR2 SVGIG (reference sequence). The ends lost 0 bases at V and 1 base at J; junction bases unmatched: 3. This CDR3 is built from 14 residues. For the CDR3, the DNA is TGTGCCTGGAGTGTACGGACAGGTTCCTACGAGCAGTACTTC. Translation: CAWSVRTGSYEQYF.

This chain connects TRBV12-5 to TRBJ1-2, with D hard to call. V was cut by 0 bases and J by 8 bases, with 16 bases left in between. The CDR3 consists of 15 residues. CDR1 is LGHNT, CDR2 FRNRAP, per germline. The DNA of the CDR3 is TGTGCTAGTGGTTTGGTACTGGGAGTCGGCAAGGGCTACACCTTC. Its translation: CASGLVLGVGKGYTF.

The rearrangement joins TRBV5-1 to TRBJ1-1; TRBD1 matches at 7 bases. The CDR3 runs to 15 residues. The germline V gene has CDR1 SGHRS and CDR2 YFSETQ. V lost 4 bases, J lost 4 bases, and 10 bases stayed unmatched. The DNA of the CDR3 is TGCGCCAGCAGCCTCTTGACAGGGATATCCACTGAAGCTTTCTTT. Translated, it gives CASSLLTGISTEAFF.

The CDR3 nucleotides are TGTGCCAGCAGTCTAGCGGGGGGAGAGGATACGCAGTATTTT. Its translation is CASSLAGGEDTQYF. The chain recombines TRBV28 with TRBJ2-3; TRBD2 matches at 11 bases. Losses at the gene ends were 5 bases for V and 6 bases for J; bases not matched to a gene: 4. The length of the CDR3 is 14 residues. Germline-derived CDR1 and CDR2 are MDHEN and SYDVKM.

The chain is built from TRBV30 and TRBJ1-2, with 8 bases identical to TRBD1. Germline V gives CDR1 GTSNPN, CDR2 SVGIG (reference sequence). J was trimmed by 7 bases and V by 3 bases; bases with no gene match: 13. The CDR3 runs to 15 residues. The CDR3 DNA sequence: TGTGCCTGGAGGCCTCAGGACAGGGATTCCGCTGGCTACACCTTC. Protein product: CAWRPQDRDSAGYTF.

This chain joins TRBV2 and TRBJ1-1, with TRBD1 as a possible D gene (5 bases). Trimming removed 7 bases from V and 0 bases from J, with 15 bases in between. The CDR3 consists of 15 residues. The V gene's germline CDR1 is SNHLY and CDR2 FYNNEI. CDR3 sequence: CASTLGEGMNTEAFF. The CDR3, as DNA: TGTGCCAGCACCCTAGGCGAGGGGATGAACACTGAAGCTTTCTTT. Based on the CDR3 plus reference TRBV2 and TRBJ1-1, the full variable domain is EPEVTQTPSHQVTQMGQEVILRCVPISNHLYFYWYRQILGQKVEFLVSFYNNEISEKSEIFDDQFSVERPDGSNFTLKIRSTKLEDSAMYFCASTLGEGMNTEAFFGQGTRLTVV.

A few counts support this clone. The rearrangement links TRBV2 to TRBJ1-5; D is unresolved. Trimming pared 8 bases from V and 4 bases from J, leaving 12 bases between. CDR1 is SNHLY, CDR2 FYNNEI, per germline. This CDR3 has 13 residues. The CDR3 here is CASVSKSNQPQHF. CDR3 bases: TGTGCCAGCGTGTCCAAGTCTAATCAGCCCCAGCATTTT.

This chain links TRBV5-3 with TRBJ1-6; the match to TRBD1 covers 8 bases. TRBV5-3 is an ORF for which the function is uncertain. V was pared by 4 bases and J by 8 bases, with 8 bases of the junction left unmatched. The CDR3 has 15 amino acids. CDR3: CARSQQGAPHSPLHF. Here the CDR3 DNA reads TGTGCCAGAAGCCAGCAGGGGGCCCCACATTCACCCCTCCACTTT.

The V gene is TRBV28, the J gene TRBJ1-5, with 9 bases matching TRBD1. V lost 5 bases to trimming and J lost 5 bases; unmatched junction nucleotides: 10. The CDR3 consists of 16 residues. The germline CDR1 and CDR2 sequences are MDHEN and SYDVKM. The DNA of the CDR3 is TGTGCCAGCAGTCTCCGTCCGGGACAGGGATATCAGCCCCAGCATTTT. It specifies CASSLRPGQGYQPQHF.

V is TRBV6-1 and J is TRBJ1-2, with D unclear. The V end lost 1 base, the J end lost 3 bases, and 9 bases lay between the germline ends. CDR3 size: 14 residues. The germline CDR1 and CDR2 sequences are MNHNS and SASEGT. CDR3 amino acids: CASSEEQAYYGYTF. CDR3 in DNA: TGTGCCAGCAGTGAAGAGCAGGCCTACTATGGCTACACCTTC.

The V and J genes are TRBV2 and TRBJ1-2, with unresolved D. CDR3 length equals 13 residues. Germline V CDR1 and CDR2: SNHLY, FYNNEI. With 2 bases removed from V and 4 bases from J, the gap between germline ends came to 8 bases. The CDR3 bases are TGTGCCAGCAGTGAACGTTACGTCTATGGCTACACCTTC. It codes for CASSERYVYGYTF.